This paragraph covers one T cell receptor (beta chain) sequence. Antigen specificity is unknown. CDR1 and CDR2 from the germline V gene are SGHRS and YFSETQ. Trimming took 0 bases from V and 1 from J; bases not matched to a gene: 1. This CDR3 region has 15 residues. PCR amplification relied on 60 Vbeta primers (plus 13 Jbeta primers). Only in-frame clones appear in the TCRdb table, and some are missing; sequencing was by immunoSEQ multiplex PCR. Here the sample spans approximately 130,000 clones, approximately 77% being singletons. This sample is drawn from a study of cytomegalovirus exposure and HLA in healthy donors. Whole-study findings and limits: Rates of TCR association differed by HLA locus in a later analysis, with DRB1 highest and HLA-C lowest.

This TCR was recovered from a middle-aged woman in good health and CMV-seronegative. Sequenced material: PBMCs. The chain links TRBV5-1 to TRBJ2-1, with 7 bases fitting TRBD1. The CDR3 DNA reads TGCGCCAGCAGCTTGGTGGGACAGTCCTACAATGAGCAGTTCTTC. Amino acids: CASSLVGQSYNEQFF. The variable domain in full, completed from reference TRBV5-1 and TRBJ2-1, reads KAGVTQTPRYLIKTRGQQVTLSCSPISGHRSVSWYQQTPGQGLQFLFEYFSETQRNKGNFPGRFSGRQFSNSRSEMNVSTLELGDSALYLCASSLVGQSYNEQFFGPGTRLTVL.